This TCR beta chain was observed in a study of technical replicates of blood from a handful of donors. The CDR3 totals 15 residues. V shed 5 bases, J shed 2 bases, and the junction held 6 bases outside the gene matches. The germline CDR1 and CDR2 sequences are SEHNR and FQNEAQ (reference sequence). Here immunoSEQ multiplex PCR was the method, and the copy in TCRdb shows in-frame clones only, minus some. The sample carries roughly 90,000 clones, under 95% recorded once. This sequence originates from a human donor in good health. The sequencing sample was made of T cells isolated from PBMCs. The V and J genes are TRBV7-9 and TRBJ1-1, with 9 positions matching TRBD1. In DNA, the CDR3 is TGTGCCAGCAGCGGCGAGGGACAGGGTAACACTGAAGCTTTCTTT. Protein sequence: CASSGEGQGNTEAFF.